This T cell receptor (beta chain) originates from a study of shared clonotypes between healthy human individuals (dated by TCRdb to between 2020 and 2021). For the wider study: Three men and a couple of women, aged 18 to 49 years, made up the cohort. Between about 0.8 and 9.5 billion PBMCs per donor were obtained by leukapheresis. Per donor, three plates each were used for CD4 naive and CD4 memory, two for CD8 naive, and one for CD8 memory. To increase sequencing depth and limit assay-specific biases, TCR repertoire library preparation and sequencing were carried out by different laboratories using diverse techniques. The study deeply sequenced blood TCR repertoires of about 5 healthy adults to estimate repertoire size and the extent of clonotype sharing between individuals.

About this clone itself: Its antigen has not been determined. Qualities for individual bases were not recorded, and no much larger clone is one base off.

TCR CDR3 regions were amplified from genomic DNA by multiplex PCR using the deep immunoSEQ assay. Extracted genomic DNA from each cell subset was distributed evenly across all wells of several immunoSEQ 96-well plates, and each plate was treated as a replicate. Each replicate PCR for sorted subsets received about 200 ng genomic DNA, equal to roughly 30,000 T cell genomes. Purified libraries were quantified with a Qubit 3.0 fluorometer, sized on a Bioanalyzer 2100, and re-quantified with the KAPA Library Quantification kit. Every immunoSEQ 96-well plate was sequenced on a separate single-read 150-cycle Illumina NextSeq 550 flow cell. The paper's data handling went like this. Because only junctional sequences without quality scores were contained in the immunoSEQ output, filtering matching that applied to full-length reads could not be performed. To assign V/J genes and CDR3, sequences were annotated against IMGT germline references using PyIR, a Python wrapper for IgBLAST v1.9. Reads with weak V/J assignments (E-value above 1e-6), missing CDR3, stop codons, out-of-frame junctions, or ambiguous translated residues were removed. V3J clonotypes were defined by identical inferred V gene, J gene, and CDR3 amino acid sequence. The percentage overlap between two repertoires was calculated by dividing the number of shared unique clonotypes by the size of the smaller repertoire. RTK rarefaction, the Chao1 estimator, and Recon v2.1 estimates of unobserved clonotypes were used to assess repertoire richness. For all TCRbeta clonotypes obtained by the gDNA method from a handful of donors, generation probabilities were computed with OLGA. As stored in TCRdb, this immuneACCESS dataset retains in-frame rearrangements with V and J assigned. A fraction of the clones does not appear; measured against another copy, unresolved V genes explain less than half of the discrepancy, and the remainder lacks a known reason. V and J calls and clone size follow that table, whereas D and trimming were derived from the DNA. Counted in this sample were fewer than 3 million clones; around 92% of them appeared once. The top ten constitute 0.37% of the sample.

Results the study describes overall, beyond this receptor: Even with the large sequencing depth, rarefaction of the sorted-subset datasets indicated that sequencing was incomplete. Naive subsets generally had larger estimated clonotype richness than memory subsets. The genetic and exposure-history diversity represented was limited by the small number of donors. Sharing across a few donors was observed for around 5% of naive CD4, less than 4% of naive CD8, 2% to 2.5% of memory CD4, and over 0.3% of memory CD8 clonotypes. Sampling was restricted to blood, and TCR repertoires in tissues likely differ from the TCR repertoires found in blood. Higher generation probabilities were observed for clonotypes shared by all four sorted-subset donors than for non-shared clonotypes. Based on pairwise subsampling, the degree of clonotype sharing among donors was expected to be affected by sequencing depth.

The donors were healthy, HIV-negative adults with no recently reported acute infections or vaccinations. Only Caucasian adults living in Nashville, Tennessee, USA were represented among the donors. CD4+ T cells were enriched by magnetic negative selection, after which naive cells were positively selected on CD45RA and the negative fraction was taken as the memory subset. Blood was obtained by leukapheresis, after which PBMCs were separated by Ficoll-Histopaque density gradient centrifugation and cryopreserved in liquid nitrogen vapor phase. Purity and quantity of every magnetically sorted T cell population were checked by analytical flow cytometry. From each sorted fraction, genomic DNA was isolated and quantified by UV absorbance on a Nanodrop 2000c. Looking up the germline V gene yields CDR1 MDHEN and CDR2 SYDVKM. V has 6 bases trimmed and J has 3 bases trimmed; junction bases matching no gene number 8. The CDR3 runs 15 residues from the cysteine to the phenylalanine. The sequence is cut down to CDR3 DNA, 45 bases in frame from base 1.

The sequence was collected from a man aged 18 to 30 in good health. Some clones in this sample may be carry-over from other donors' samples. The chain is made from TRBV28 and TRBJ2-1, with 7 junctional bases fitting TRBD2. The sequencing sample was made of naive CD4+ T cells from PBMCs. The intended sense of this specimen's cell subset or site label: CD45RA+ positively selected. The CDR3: CASRQGPGGYNEQFF. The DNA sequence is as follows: TGTGCCAGCAGACAAGGACCGGGGGGCTACAATGAGCAGTTCTTC.